The 30 T cell receptor beta chains given below trace back to one sample, sequenced in a study of identifying expanded T cells in peripheral blood. The method was immunoSEQ multiplex PCR; TCRdb's version includes in-frame clones alone and lacks a portion of them. The sample holds approximately 92,000 clones, about 88% seen once. Sequences were obtained from blood. These receptors all come from a person between 18 and 75 years old in good health.

The chain is built from TRBV7-2 and TRBJ2-5; D tentatively fits TRBD1 or TRBD2 (6 bases each). Germline CDR1 SGHTA, CDR2 FQGNSA. The ends were cut back, 7 bases at V and 2 bases at J, with 14 bases in the middle. The CDR3 totals 14 residues. CDR3 bases: TGTGCCAGCACCAAGGGGGGCGGGCAAGAGACCCAGTACTTC. It codes for CASTKGGGQETQYF.

The chain employs TRBV15 and TRBJ2-5; unclear D gene. Germline V gives CDR1 LNHNV, CDR2 YYDKDF (reference sequence). The CDR3 contains 15 residues. The V and J ends lost 0 bases and 4 bases respectively, with 12 bases between them. The CDR3 nucleotides read TGTGCCACCAGCAGAGATCGACCAGTTTCAGAGACCCAGTACTTC. Its translation is CATSRDRPVSETQYF.

The rearrangement uses TRBV5-6 and TRBJ1-4; TRBD1 is a possible D gene (5 bases). This CDR3 contains 13 residues. The V gene's germline CDR1 is SGHDT and CDR2 YYEEEE. V lost 0 bases, J lost 6 bases, and 6 bases lay in between. The CDR3 is CASSLGQYEKLFF. In DNA, the CDR3 is TGTGCCAGCAGCTTGGGACAGTATGAAAAACTGTTTTTT.

The chain uses TRBV9 and TRBJ2-5; 9 bases match TRBD2. With 3 bases clipped from V and 0 bases from J, the junction kept 6 bases outside the gene matches. Germline values: CDR1 SGDLS, CDR2 YYNGEE. This CDR3 has 16 amino acids. CDR3 in DNA: TGTGCCAGCAGCGCTAGCGGGGCGGAGTACCAAGAGACCCAGTACTTC. It yields the protein CASSASGAEYQETQYF. The complete variable domain, with remaining parts taken from reference TRBV9 and TRBJ2-5, reads DSGVTQTPKHLITATGQRVTLRCSPRSGDLSVYWYQQSLDQGLQFLIQYYNGEERAKGNILERFSAQQFPDLHSELNLSSLELGDSALYFCASSASGAEYQETQYFGPGTRLLVL.

The V call is TRBV9, the J call TRBJ1-3; TRBD1 agrees at 10 bases. The CDR3 extends over 14 amino acids. J was trimmed by 4 bases and V by 3 bases; bases with no gene match: 1. Germline V gene sequence: CDR1 SGDLS, CDR2 YYNGEE. CDR3 amino acids: CASSEDRGGNTIYF. As DNA, the CDR3 is TGTGCCAGCAGCGAGGACAGGGGGGGAAACACCATATATTTT.

The chain combines TRBV30 with TRBJ1-2; unclear D gene. Germline values: CDR1 GTSNPN, CDR2 SVGIG (reference sequence). The CDR3 is 12 residues long. Trimming took off 2 bases at V and 6 bases at J, with 10 bases between the two ends. As DNA, the CDR3 is TGTGCCTGGAGTAGGTTAACCCATGGCTACACCTTC. It yields the protein CAWSRLTHGYTF.

The rearrangement joins TRBV27 to TRBJ1-1; TRBD1 might be the D (5 bases). This CDR3 spans 14 amino acids. V was cut by 6 bases and J by 0 bases, with 11 bases left in between. The V gene's germline CDR1 is MNHEY and CDR2 SMNVEV (reference sequence). CDR3 loop: CASSRRGMNTEAFF. CDR3 sequence (DNA): TGTGCCAGCAGCCGGCGGGGCATGAACACTGAAGCTTTCTTT.

This chain uses TRBV5-1 with TRBJ2-1; D is ambiguous. The CDR3 sequence is 13 residues long. Trimming took 2 bases from V and 15 from J, leaving 18 bases between them. From germline, CDR1 is SGHRS and CDR2 YFSETQ. In nucleotides, the CDR3 is TGCGCCAGCAGCTTCGCCGAGGATCTGGGCGGGTTCTTC. Encoded protein: CASSFAEDLGGFF.

The CDR3 protein is CASSYYDRNSPLHF. DNA of the CDR3: TGTGCCAGCAGTTACTACGACAGAAATTCACCCCTCCACTTT. The chain has TRBV6-5 and TRBJ1-6; D is possibly TRBD1 (5 bases). V lost 1 base and J lost 7, with 8 bases in between. The germline gives CDR1 MNHEY, CDR2 SVGAGI. The CDR3 length is 14 residues.

The chain has TRBV20-1 and TRBJ1-1, with D hard to call. Germline values: CDR1 DFQATT, CDR2 SNEGSKA (reference sequence). Deletions cut 3 bases from V and 6 bases from J, with 8 bases between. The CDR3 sequence is 11 residues long. The CDR3 is CSARRTAEAFF. CDR3 bases: TGCAGTGCTAGGAGGACTGCTGAAGCTTTCTTT.

The rearrangement uses TRBV18 and TRBJ1-2; D is unresolved. This CDR3 has 15 residues. Trimming cost V 6 bases and J 2 bases, with 16 bases left between them. Per the germline V gene, CDR1 is KGHSH and CDR2 is LQKENI. This CDR3 reads CASSSGTGMNYGYTF. Here the CDR3 DNA reads TGTGCCAGCTCCTCAGGAACGGGTATGAACTATGGCTACACCTTC. The full variable domain, rest sourced from reference TRBV18 and TRBJ1-2, is NAGVMQNPRHLVRRRGQEARLRCSPMKGHSHVYWYRQLPEEGLKFMVYLQKENIIDESGMPKERFSAEFPKEGPSILRIQQVVRGDSAAYFCASSSGTGMNYGYTFGSGTRLTVV.

The CDR3 here is CSVDAGAEETQYF. As DNA, the CDR3 is TGCAGCGTTGACGCAGGGGCCGAGGAGACCCAGTACTTC. The chain couples TRBV29-1 to TRBJ2-5; possible D gene TRBD1, 6 bases. The germline gives CDR1 SQVTM, CDR2 ANQGSEA. Trimming shortened V by 3 bases and J by 5 bases, and 13 bases separated the two germline ends. This CDR3 comprises 13 residues.

CDR3 loop: CSVGVAGGENYGYTF. CDR3 nucleotides: TGCAGCGTTGGGGTGGCAGGGGGCGAGAACTATGGCTACACCTTC. The rearrangement uses TRBV29-1 and TRBJ1-2, with TRBD1 matching over 8 bases. The CDR3 totals 15 residues. Germline V gene sequence: CDR1 SQVTM, CDR2 ANQGSEA. V lost 4 bases and J lost 2; bases outside the gene matches: 9.

CDR3 nucleotides: TGTGCCAGCAGCTTGGGGCCGGGTAGCAATCAGCCCCAGCATTTT. Its translation is CASSLGPGSNQPQHF. The chain uses TRBV11-2 and TRBJ1-5; D possibly corresponds to TRBD1 (5 bases). V lost 3 bases to trimming and J lost 0 bases, with 9 bases between them. In germline, CDR1 is SGHAT, CDR2 FQNNGV. This CDR3 is 15 amino acids long. Full variable domain (rest looked up from reference TRBV11-2 and TRBJ1-5): EAGVAQSPRYKIIEKRQSVAFWCNPISGHATLYWYQQILGQGPKLLIQFQNNGVVDDSQLPKDRFSAERLKGVDSTLKIQPAKLEDSAVYLCASSLGPGSNQPQHFGDGTRLSIL.

This chain links TRBV9 with TRBJ1-1, with a tentative D call TRBD1 (5 bases). Per the germline V gene, CDR1 is SGDLS and CDR2 is YYNGEE. The V and J ends lost 7 bases and 3 bases respectively, with 7 bases between them. The CDR3 totals 11 residues. CDR3 DNA: TGTGCCAGCGGGGGAGACACTGAAGCTTTCTTT. Residues: CASGGDTEAFF.

This chain links TRBV11-1 with TRBJ1-1; D gene ambiguous. V dropped 1 base and J dropped 0 bases, with 6 bases sitting between them. The CDR3 totals 14 residues. From germline, CDR1 is SGHAT and CDR2 FQDESV (reference sequence). CDR3 nucleotides: TGTGCCAGCAGCTTAGTAGAAATGAACACTGAAGCTTTCTTT. As protein: CASSLVEMNTEAFF.

The chain recombines TRBV2 with TRBJ1-3, with a tentative D call TRBD1 (6 bases). V lost 8 bases to trimming and J lost 2 bases, with 10 bases between them. The CDR3 runs to 13 residues. The germline V gene has CDR1 SNHLY and CDR2 FYNNEI. The DNA for the CDR3 is TGTGCCAGCTCGAGGGGGGCTGGAAACACCATATATTTT. Encoded protein: CASSRGAGNTIYF.

The sample holds a few counts of this clone. This chain uses TRBV6-5 with TRBJ1-1; 8 positions agree with TRBD1. The CDR3 covers 15 residues. Germline V CDR1 and CDR2: MNHEY, SVGAGI. The junction had 12 bases not matched to a gene; V was cut back by 6 bases and J by 6 bases. The CDR3 protein is CASSKHGQGGSEAFF. The CDR3 region has the DNA TGTGCCAGCAGCAAGCACGGACAGGGAGGATCTGAAGCTTTCTTT.

The rearrangement joins TRBV4-3 to TRBJ2-1; 7 nucleotides line up with TRBD2. Trimming removed 3 bases from V and 10 bases from J; junction bases left unmatched: 18. Germline-derived CDR1 and CDR2 are LGHNA and YSLEER. The CDR3 has 17 residues. The CDR3 spells CASSHGSAYPGGGEQFF. Here the CDR3 DNA reads TGCGCCAGCAGCCACGGGAGCGCATACCCCGGGGGAGGGGAGCAGTTCTTC.

This clone was seen more than once but under ten times. The chain couples TRBV4-1 to TRBJ2-7; a possible D gene is TRBD1 (7 bases). Trimming pared 3 bases from V and 0 bases from J, leaving 12 bases between. In germline, CDR1 is MGHRA, CDR2 YSYEKL. The CDR3 spans 15 residues. CDR3 loop: CASSQQGGGSYEQYF. Here the CDR3 DNA reads TGCGCCAGCAGCCAGCAGGGGGGAGGCTCCTACGAGCAGTACTTC.

The chain carries TRBV9 and TRBJ2-1, with 15 bases matching TRBD2. Germline-derived CDR1 and CDR2 are SGDLS and YYNGEE. Trimming took 3 bases from V and 2 from J; bases not matched to a gene: 9. The CDR3 runs to 19 residues. The CDR3 nucleotides are TGTGCCAGCAGCGCCCGAGGGGGACTAGCGGGGGGCGCCTACAATGAGCAGTTCTTC. It is translated as CASSARGGLAGGAYNEQFF.

This chain uses TRBV5-1 with TRBJ1-1, with D unclear. The CDR3 covers 15 residues. CDR1 and CDR2 (germline): SGHRS, YFSETQ. Trimming pared 5 bases from V and 2 bases from J, leaving 16 bases between. CDR3 amino acids: CASRLREAANTEAFF. CDR3 DNA sequence: TGCGCCAGCAGATTGAGGGAGGCAGCAAACACTGAAGCTTTCTTT.

This clone was seen only once. V usage is TRBV28 and J usage is TRBJ1-1, with 10 bases identical to TRBD1. The trim removed 6 bases at V and 8 bases at J, leaving 6 bases unmatched. This CDR3 contains 13 residues. Germline CDR1 MDHEN, CDR2 SYDVKM. The CDR3: CASSQDRGLEAFF. The DNA of the CDR3 is TGTGCCAGCAGCCAAGACAGGGGGCTCGAAGCTTTCTTT.

The CDR3 DNA sequence: TGTGCCAGCAGCTTGGGACAGCACAATGAGCAGTTCTTC. This gives the protein CASSLGQHNEQFF. This chain connects TRBV27 to TRBJ2-1; 7 bases are a match to TRBD1. CDR1 MNHEY and CDR2 SMNVEV come from the germline V gene (reference sequence). This CDR3 contains 13 residues. V was clipped by 6 bases and J by 5 bases; unmatched bases: 4.

The V gene is TRBV7-9, the J gene TRBJ2-1, with no clear D. The ends were cut back, 6 bases at V and 9 bases at J, with 24 bases in the middle. CDR3 length equals 16 residues. Germline V gene data show CDR1 as SEHNR and CDR2 as FQNEAQ (reference sequence). CDR3 region: CASSPRARTDLGEQFF. CDR3 nucleotide sequence: TGTGCCAGCAGTCCAAGGGCCCGGACGGATTTGGGTGAGCAGTTCTTC.

The chain couples TRBV27 to TRBJ2-2; TRBD2 matches at 9 bases. V trimming: 8 bases; J trimming: 6 bases; junction bases outside the gene matches: 7. This CDR3 region has 14 residues. Germline V gives CDR1 MNHEY, CDR2 SMNVEV (reference sequence). CDR3 region: CASSPSGKSGELFF. In DNA, the CDR3 is TGTGCCAGCTCCCCTAGCGGGAAGTCCGGGGAGCTGTTTTTT.

This sequence joins TRBV29-1 and TRBJ1-1; TRBD1 might be the D (6 bases). Germline CDR1 SQVTM, CDR2 ANQGSEA. The germline V and J ends were trimmed by 8 bases and 4 bases, with 17 bases remaining between them. This CDR3 is built from 13 residues. The CDR3 spells CSPRLGAGTEAFF. The CDR3 bases are TGCAGCCCGAGGCTGGGGGCAGGCACTGAAGCTTTCTTT.

The chain couples TRBV6-1 to TRBJ2-7, with D uncertain. The V and J ends lost 2 bases and 5 bases respectively, with 7 bases between them. CDR1 is MNHNS and CDR2 is SASEGT in the germline V gene. The CDR3 contains 12 residues. The CDR3 sequence is CASSEWVHEQYF. CDR3 bases: TGTGCCAGCAGTGAATGGGTTCACGAGCAGTACTTC.

J is TRBJ1-1 and V is TRBV18; D may be TRBD1 (5 bases). The CDR3 covers 14 residues. From germline, CDR1 is KGHSH and CDR2 LQKENI. V was trimmed by 3 bases and J by 1 base, leaving 9 bases between them. This CDR3 is CASSPTGSNTEAFF. The CDR3 DNA is TGTGCCAGCTCACCCACAGGCTCGAACACTGAAGCTTTCTTT.

The CDR3 loop reads CASSPGQSYEQYF. CDR3 nucleotide sequence: TGTGCCAGCAGCCCGGGACAGTCCTACGAGCAGTACTTC. The V gene is TRBV27, the J gene TRBJ2-7; the match to TRBD1 covers 7 bases. J was trimmed by 1 base and V by 6 bases; bases with no gene match: 3. Germline values: CDR1 MNHEY, CDR2 SMNVEV (reference sequence). The length of the CDR3 is 13 residues.